This TCR beta chain was sequenced during a study of cytomegalovirus exposure and HLA in healthy donors. Germline CDR1 SGHTA, CDR2 FQGNSA. V was pared by 5 bases and J by 10 bases, with 15 bases between. CDR3 length: 12 amino acids. A multiplex PCR was run with 60 Vbeta primers and 13 Jbeta primers. Assay: immunoSEQ multiplex PCR; the TCRdb copy retains only in-frame clones and omits some. In the table there are roughly 250,000 clones, 84% of which are singletons. This receptor was obtained from a woman in her thirties or forties in good health and CMV-seropositive. Sequencing was carried out using PBMCs. The chain employs TRBV7-2 and TRBJ2-7; D gene ambiguous. CDR3 sequence (DNA): TGTGCCAGCAGCCCCAACCGGGTTGAACAGTACTTC. It encodes CASSPNRVEQYF.